This TCR beta chain originates from a study of OX40 agonist ivuxolimab in advanced cancers. Regarding the complete study: The costimulatory receptor OX40 (CD134) was targeted by ivuxolimab, a fully human IgG2 agonistic monoclonal antibody. Intravenous ivuxolimab was administered to patients every 2 weeks at six dose levels: 0.01, 0.1, 0.3, 1.5, 3 and 10 mg/kg. Partial responses occurred in three dose-escalation patients: two with cutaneous melanoma and one with hepatocellular carcinoma. Peripheral TCRbeta sequencing was intended to test whether TCR sequence diversity was altered and clonal T-cell expansion was caused by ivuxolimab. Of the 52 patients in dose escalation, 19 had hepatocellular carcinoma, around 15 had melanoma, 9 had renal cell carcinoma and 9 had head and neck cancer. Patients were allowed to have had prior anti-PD-1, anti-PD-L1 or anti-CTLA-4 therapy, and around 41% of the dose-escalation patients had previously received checkpoint inhibitors. A male proportion of 82.7% and a mean age of approximately 62 years, ranging from about 20 to 80, were recorded for the dose-escalation cohort. The paper describes the monotherapy dose-escalation part (N of about 54 patients) of the phase I trial of ivuxolimab. Results and caveats for the whole study, not just this receptor: The antigen specificity of the peripheral T cells that underwent clonal expansion was not determined. Low levels of normalized T-cell clonal expansion were also seen in some patients who did not respond. In partial responders in the 0.1-3.0 mg/kg groups, normalized peripheral clonal expansion was found to be among the lowest, especially among CD8+ T cells. After ivuxolimab, more expanded clones were found on average in CD8+ T cells than in CD4+ T cells. At doses of 0.1 to 3.0 mg/kg, clonal expansion of both CD4+ and CD8+ blood T cells was observed from baseline to week 6.

Genomic DNA was isolated from the sorted cells so that the TCRbeta CDR3 region could be sequenced. TCRbeta CDR3 regions were sequenced using the immunoSEQ Assay. Not all clones reach the TCRdb copy of this immuneACCESS table, which keeps in-frame sequences only. Checked studies attribute under half of the gap to unresolved V genes and leave the rest unexplained. In all, the sample holds approximately 8,200 clones, and 87% of those were seen once. The ten largest clones capture 25% to 30% of the sample. Note on this clone: Its specific antigen is unknown. Base qualities are not recorded, but no much larger clone differs from it by a single base.

Taken from the germline V gene, the CDR1 and CDR2 loops are LGHNA and YNFKEQ. V is reduced by 5 bases and J by 1 base, leaving a spacing of 9 bases between them. The CDR3 starts with the cysteine, ends with the phenylalanine, and has 14 residues. Left in the record is the CDR3 DNA by itself, 42 bases read in frame from the first base. Patients with autoimmune disease history or receiving systemic immunosuppression were excluded from the trial. Peripheral blood for TCR sequencing was collected from all dose cohorts at baseline, on cycle 4 day 1, and on cycle 7 day 1. The samples were drawn from a first-in-human, open-label, multicenter phase I dose-escalation trial of ivuxolimab. Adults with locally advanced or metastatic melanoma, renal cell carcinoma, hepatocellular carcinoma or head and neck squamous cell carcinoma were enrolled in the trial. Before TCR sequencing, CD4+ T cells and CD8+ T cells were sorted from peripheral blood as separate populations.

Sequencing was performed on CD4+ or CD8+ T cells sorted from blood, taken in a trial of the OX40 agonist ivuxolimab. The receptor comes from an adult with an advanced solid tumor such as melanoma, head and neck, liver or kidney cancer. The rearranged chain carries TRBV4-2 and TRBJ1-3; a tentative D match to TRBD1 spans 5 bases. The DNA is TGTGCCAGCAGCTTACAGGAATCTGGAAACACCATATATTTT. This is translated as CASSLQESGNTIYF.